This TCR beta chain was identified in a study of technical replicates of blood from several donors (dated 2017 in TCRdb). The cysteine opens and the phenylalanine closes a CDR3 of 15 amino acids. Only the CDR3 portion is preserved as DNA: 45 bases, with reading frame beginning at the first base. According to the germline V gene, CDR1 reads SGHRS and CDR2 reads YFSETQ. Trimming accounts for 0 bases at V and 11 bases at J, while the number of junction bases matched to no gene is 13. As regards this clone: Its cognate antigen has yet to be identified. The record has no base qualities; no much larger clone is one base away.

Library construction relied on the immunoSEQ multiplex PCR assay. The clones in this table, taken by TCRdb from immuneACCESS, are in-frame only. Not every clone is retained; where verified, under half of the shortfall comes from an unresolved V gene, and the cause of the rest is unknown. The sample table shows 95,000 to 100,000 clones, and approximately 94% are seen once. Approximately 0.21% of the sample belongs to the ten largest clones. The receptor chain draws on TRBV5-1 and TRBJ1-1, with TRBD1 identical over 7 junction bases. The sample taken for sequencing was T cells isolated from PBMCs. The TCR comes from a human donor in good health. The CDR3 loop reads CASSLEGYRGGMAFF. The base sequence is TGCGCCAGCAGCTTGGAAGGTTACAGGGGCGGAATGGCTTTCTTT.